Sequencing of this T cell receptor beta chain was carried out in a study of tumor-infiltrating lymphocytes in localized non-small cell lung cancer. Study summary: Each patient gave resected tumor and non-adjacent uninvolved lung tissue.

Per the germline V gene, CDR1 is MDHEN and CDR2 is SYDVKM. Deletions cut 5 bases from V and 3 bases from J, with 8 bases between. This CDR3 is built from 14 residues. Profiling relied on immunoSEQ multiplex PCR, and the TCRdb table lists in-frame clones only, not all of them. The table includes roughly 9,900 clones, over 60% detected once. This clonotype was sampled from a human donor with non-small cell lung cancer. Sequencing was done on a sample of lung tumor tissue. This chain joins TRBV28 and TRBJ2-6; the D is unclear. The CDR3 here is CASSPAFGANVLTF. The CDR3 DNA sequence: TGTGCCAGCAGTCCCGCATTTGGGGCCAACGTCCTGACTTTC.